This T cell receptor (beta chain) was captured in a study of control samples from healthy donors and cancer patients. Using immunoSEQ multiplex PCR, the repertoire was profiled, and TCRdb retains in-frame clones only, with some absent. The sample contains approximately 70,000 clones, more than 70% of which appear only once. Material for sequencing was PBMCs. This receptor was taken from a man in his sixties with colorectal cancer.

The CDR3: CASSLRDRYEQYF. The CDR3 coding sequence is TGTGCCAGCAGTTTAAGGGACCGCTACGAGCAGTACTTC. The chain links TRBV27 to TRBJ2-7; D is perhaps TRBD1 or TRBD2 (5 bases each). V was cut by 2 bases and J by 3 bases, with 8 bases left in between. The CDR3 sequence is 13 residues long. Looked up from germline, CDR1 is MNHEY and CDR2 is SMNVEV (reference sequence).